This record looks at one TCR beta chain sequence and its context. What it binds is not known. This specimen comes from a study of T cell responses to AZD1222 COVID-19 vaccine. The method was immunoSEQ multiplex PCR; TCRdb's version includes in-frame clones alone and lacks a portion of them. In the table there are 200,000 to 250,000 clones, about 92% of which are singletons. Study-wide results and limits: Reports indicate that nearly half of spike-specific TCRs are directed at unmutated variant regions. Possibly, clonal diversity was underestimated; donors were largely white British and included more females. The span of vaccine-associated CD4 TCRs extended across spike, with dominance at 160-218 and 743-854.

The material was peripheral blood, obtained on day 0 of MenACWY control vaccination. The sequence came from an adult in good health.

The CDR3, as DNA: TGTGCCAGCAGCTTGGACAGGAGTTTCCAAGAGACCCAGTACTTC. Translated, it gives CASSLDRSFQETQYF. The chain joins TRBV5-4 to TRBJ2-5; tentatively, D is TRBD1 (5 bases). V lost 0 bases to trimming and J lost 1 base, with 10 bases between them. Germline values: CDR1 SGHNT, CDR2 YYREEE (reference sequence). The CDR3 has 15 residues.